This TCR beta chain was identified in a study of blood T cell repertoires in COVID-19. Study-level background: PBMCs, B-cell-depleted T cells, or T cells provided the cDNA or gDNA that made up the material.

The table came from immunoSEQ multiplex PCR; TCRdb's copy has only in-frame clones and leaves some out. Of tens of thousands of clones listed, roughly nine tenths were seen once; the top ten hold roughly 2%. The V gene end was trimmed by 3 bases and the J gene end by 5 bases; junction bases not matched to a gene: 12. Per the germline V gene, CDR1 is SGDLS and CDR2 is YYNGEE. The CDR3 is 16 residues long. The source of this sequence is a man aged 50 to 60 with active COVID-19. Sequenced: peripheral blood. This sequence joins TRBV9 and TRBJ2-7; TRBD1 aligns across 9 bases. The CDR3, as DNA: TGTGCCAGCAGCGCAACCACCGGGACAGGGAGACACGAGCAGTACTTC. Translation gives CASSATTGTGRHEQYF.